This is a list of T cell receptor beta chains from one sample in a study of shared clonotypes between healthy human individuals. Here immunoSEQ multiplex PCR was the method, and the copy in TCRdb shows in-frame clones only, minus some. Of a few million clones detected, more than 80% appear once; the ten largest clones hold 0.11% to 0.15%. The source material was naive CD4+ T cells sorted from blood. Receptors originate from a man younger than 35 in good health. Each CDR3 is given with its conserved first and last residue. D genes are given only for firm matches. Clone size, where shown, is once, few, many, or a class for clones that have expanded.

CDR3 protein: CATSRGDRVYRGTDTQYF; CDR3 DNA: TGTGCCACCAGCAGAGGAGACAGGGTCTATCGGGGGACAGATACGCAGTATTTT; J gene: TRBJ2-3; V gene: TRBV15; clone size: once; D gene: -
CDR3 protein: CASRVWEQETQYF; CDR3 DNA: TGTGCCAGCAGGGTGTGGGAACAAGAGACCCAGTACTTC; J gene: TRBJ2-5; V gene: TRBV2; clone size: -; D gene: -
CDR3 protein: CSADGYTF; CDR3 DNA: TGCAGTGCGGATGGCTACACCTTC; J gene: TRBJ1-2; V gene: TRBV20-1; clone size: few; D gene: -
CDR3 protein: CASSLDVGVYNEQFF; CDR3 DNA: TGTGCCAGCAGCTTAGATGTGGGAGTCTACAATGAGCAGTTCTTC; J gene: TRBJ2-1; V gene: TRBV11-2; clone size: -; D gene: -
CDR3 protein: CASSVDTSYGYTF; CDR3 DNA: TGTGCCAGCTCCGTGGACACTTCTTATGGCTACACCTTC; J gene: TRBJ1-2; V gene: TRBV18; clone size: -; D gene: -
CDR3 protein: CASSLEGQGAYGYTF; CDR3 DNA: TGTGCCAGCAGCTTAGAGGGACAGGGGGCCTATGGCTACACCTTC; J gene: TRBJ1-2; V gene: TRBV7-2; clone size: -; D gene: TRBD1
CDR3 protein: CASSLTGGNGYTF; CDR3 DNA: TGCGCCAGCAGCCTGACAGGGGGGAATGGCTACACCTTC; J gene: TRBJ1-2; V gene: TRBV4-3; clone size: -; D gene: TRBD1
CDR3 protein: CASSRQGQETQYF; CDR3 DNA: TGTGCCAGCAGTCGACAGGGTCAAGAGACCCAGTACTTC; J gene: TRBJ2-5; V gene: TRBV2; clone size: -; D gene: TRBD1
CDR3 protein: CASSKTSGSPNEQFF; CDR3 DNA: TGTGCCAGCAGCAAGACTAGCGGGAGTCCCAATGAGCAGTTCTTC; J gene: TRBJ2-1; V gene: TRBV7-9; clone size: -; D gene: TRBD2
CDR3 protein: CASSPSGRGRDTQYF; CDR3 DNA: TGTGCCAGCAGCCCGAGCGGGAGGGGTAGAGATACGCAGTATTTT; J gene: TRBJ2-3; V gene: TRBV11-2; clone size: -; D gene: TRBD2
CDR3 protein: CASSSAPGLATDTQYF; CDR3 DNA: TGCGCCAGCAGCTCCGCACCGGGACTAGCCACAGATACGCAGTATTTT; J gene: TRBJ2-3; V gene: TRBV5-1; clone size: once; D gene: TRBD2
CDR3 protein: CASSVGGVNTEAFF; CDR3 DNA: TGTGCCAGCAGCGTGGGAGGCGTGAACACTGAAGCTTTCTTT; J gene: TRBJ1-1; V gene: TRBV9; clone size: -; D gene: -
CDR3 protein: CASSPIRTVDTQYF; CDR3 DNA: TGTGCCAGCTCACCGATAAGGACAGTAGATACGCAGTATTTT; J gene: TRBJ2-3; V gene: TRBV18; clone size: -; D gene: -
CDR3 protein: CASSTGTGINNSPLHF; CDR3 DNA: TGCGCCAGCAGCACCGGGACAGGGATTAATAATTCACCCCTCCACTTT; J gene: TRBJ1-6; V gene: TRBV10-2; clone size: -; D gene: TRBD1
CDR3 protein: CASSLVGQGAYDYGYTF; CDR3 DNA: TGCGCCAGCAGCTTGGTGGGACAGGGGGCCTACGACTATGGCTACACCTTC; J gene: TRBJ1-2; V gene: TRBV5-1; clone size: -; D gene: TRBD1
CDR3 protein: CASSPYRGTGGELFF; CDR3 DNA: TGTGCCAGCAGTCCATACAGGGGAACGGGCGGGGAGCTGTTTTTT; J gene: TRBJ2-2; V gene: TRBV28; clone size: once; D gene: TRBD1
CDR3 protein: CASSLKGPRDYGYTF; CDR3 DNA: TGTGCCAGCAGCTTGAAGGGACCCAGAGATTATGGCTACACCTTC; J gene: TRBJ1-2; V gene: TRBV5-4; clone size: -; D gene: -
CDR3 protein: CASSTEGAQPQHF; CDR3 DNA: TGTGCCAGTAGTACGGAGGGAGCCCAGCCCCAGCATTTT; J gene: TRBJ1-5; V gene: TRBV19; clone size: -; D gene: -
CDR3 protein: CASSEFLRGETQYF; CDR3 DNA: TGTGCCAGCAGTGAGTTCTTGCGGGGTGAGACCCAGTACTTC; J gene: TRBJ2-5; V gene: TRBV2; clone size: -; D gene: -
CDR3 protein: CASGLAIAGNTGELFF; CDR3 DNA: TGTGCTAGTGGTTTAGCCATAGCGGGGAACACCGGGGAGCTGTTTTTT; J gene: TRBJ2-2; V gene: TRBV12-5; clone size: -; D gene: TRBD2
CDR3 protein: CASSAGPGTNSSEQFF; CDR3 DNA: TGTGCCAGCAGCGCGGGTCCCGGGACTAACTCTAGTGAGCAGTTCTTC; J gene: TRBJ2-1; V gene: TRBV9; clone size: -; D gene: TRBD2
CDR3 protein: CASSQAGTGAGANVLTF; CDR3 DNA: TGCGCCAGCAGCCAAGCTGGGACAGGGGCTGGGGCCAACGTCCTGACTTTC; J gene: TRBJ2-6; V gene: TRBV4-1; clone size: -; D gene: TRBD1
CDR3 protein: CASSKFSRQGVIANSPLHF; CDR3 DNA: TGTGCCAGCAGCAAATTTTCCAGGCAGGGCGTAATCGCGAATTCACCCCTCCACTTT; J gene: TRBJ1-6; V gene: TRBV7-3; clone size: -; D gene: -
CDR3 protein: CAWTPGYAGSEQYF; CDR3 DNA: TGTGCCTGGACCCCCGGTTACGCAGGTAGCGAGCAGTACTTC; J gene: TRBJ2-7; V gene: TRBV30; clone size: -; D gene: -
CDR3 protein: CASSLGREGYNEQFF; CDR3 DNA: TGTGCCAGCAGCTTAGGGCGGGAGGGTTACAATGAGCAGTTCTTC; J gene: TRBJ2-1; V gene: TRBV7-2; clone size: -; D gene: TRBD2